This T cell receptor (beta chain) was documented in a study of CD8 T cells in ankylosing spondylitis. Points from the study as a whole: Prior literature has documented some motif variants in synovial fluid and blood from reactive arthritis. Disease-linked clones bore a CD8+ phenotype and were relatively rare in peripheral blood.

TCRdb recomputed calls from the 5' RACE reads with MiXCR, one row per CDR3 protein. The profile shows roughly 130,000 distinct CDR3 sequences, around 7% of them singletons. Ten or more counts support this clonotype. Its specificity is not known. The source is a male donor with ankylosing spondylitis or in good health (not recorded which). What was sequenced was blood, either unsorted or a sorted T cell fraction (not recorded which).

CDR3 sequence (DNA): TGTGCCAGCAGCTTAGTCAGGGGGCGGGCCTACAATGAGCAGTTCTTC. It specifies CASSLVRGRAYNEQFF. The rearrangement links TRBV7-2 to TRBJ2-1; 8 positions agree with TRBD1. The V segment lost 1 base and the J segment 2 bases; nucleotides outside the gene matches: 4. Germline CDR1 SGHTA, CDR2 FQGNSA. The CDR3 extends over 16 amino acids.